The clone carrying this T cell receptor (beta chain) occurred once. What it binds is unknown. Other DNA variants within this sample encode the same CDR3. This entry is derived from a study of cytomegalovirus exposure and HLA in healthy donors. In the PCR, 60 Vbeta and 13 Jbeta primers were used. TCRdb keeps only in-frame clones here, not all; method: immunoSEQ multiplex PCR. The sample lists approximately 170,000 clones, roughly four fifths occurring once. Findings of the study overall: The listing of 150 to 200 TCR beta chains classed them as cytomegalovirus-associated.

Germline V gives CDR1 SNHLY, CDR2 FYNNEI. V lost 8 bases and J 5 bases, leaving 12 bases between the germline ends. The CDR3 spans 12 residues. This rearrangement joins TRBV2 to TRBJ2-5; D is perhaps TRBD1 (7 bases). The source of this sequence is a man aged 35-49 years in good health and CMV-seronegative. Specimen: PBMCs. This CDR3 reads CASGGGGETQYF. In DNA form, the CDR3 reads TGTGCCAGCGGAGGGGGCGGGGAGACCCAGTACTTC.